This is a list of T cell receptor beta chains from one sample in a study of T cells in Graves' hyperthyroidism and ophthalmopathy. TCRdb itself ran the multiplex PCR reads through MiXCR, one entry per CDR3 protein. The data show over 350,000 distinct CDR3 sequences, approximately 17% seen once. The sample comprised blood. All receptors come from a man between 18 and 29 years old with Graves' ophthalmopathy. Each CDR3 is given with its conserved first and last residue. The D gene is left open where the match is weak. The size entry is marked missing in some rows and otherwise reads once, few, many or a size class.

>few|TRBJ1-1|TRBV14|NA
CASSQRDIQNTEAFF
TGTGCCAGCAGCCAAAGGGACATACAGAACACTGAAGCTTTCTTT
>many|TRBJ1-4|TRBV3-1|NA
CASSDDRYKLFF
TGTGCCAGCAGCGATGACAGATATAAACTGTTTTTT
>few|TRBJ2-5|TRBV7-9|NA
CASIKGKTQYF
TGTGCCAGCATCAAAGGGAAGACCCAGTACTTC
>NA|TRBJ1-5|TRBV19|NA
CASSTGRLNQPQHF
TGTGCCAGTAGTACCGGACGGCTGAATCAGCCCCAGCATTTT
>NA|TRBJ1-6|TRBV13|NA
CASSSCNSPLHF
TGTGCCAGCAGCTCTTGCAATTCACCCCTCCACTTT
>NA|TRBJ2-1|TRBV10-1|TRBD2
CASSESTGIAGGPGEQFF
TGCGCCAGCAGTGAGTCGACGGGGATAGCGGGGGGGCCGGGGGAGCAGTTCTTC
>NA|TRBJ1-1|TRBV18|NA
CASSPPYFGGQIEAFF
TGTGCCAGCTCACCACCGTATTTTGGGGGGCAGATTGAAGCTTTCTTT
>NA|TRBJ2-7|TRBV18|TRBD1
CASSPPGGPYEQYF
TGTGCCAGCTCACCTCCAGGGGGCCCCTACGAGCAGTACTTC
>many|TRBJ1-1|TRBV5-1|NA
CASSLRTEDNEAFF
TGCGCCAGCAGCTTGAGGACAGAAGATAATGAAGCTTTCTTT
>many|TRBJ1-1|TRBV11-2|NA
CASSSPLGAMNTEAFF
TGTGCCAGCAGCTCCCCCCTGGGGGCCATGAACACTGAAGCTTTCTTT
>NA|TRBJ2-2|TRBV11-2|TRBD2
CASRRLAGGRTGELFF
TGTGCCAGCAGGAGACTAGCGGGGGGTCGGACCGGGGAGCTGTTTTTT
>few|TRBJ2-1|TRBV6-1|TRBD2
CASRGGPGTYNEQFF
TGTGCCAGCCGCGGGGGGCCGGGAACCTACAATGAGCAGTTCTTC
>NA|TRBJ2-5|TRBV12-3/TRBV12-4|NA
CASSFPQAGRFQKTQYF
TGTGCCAGCAGTTTCCCCCAGGCGGGAAGGTTTCAAAAGACCCAGTACTTC
>medium-sized|TRBJ1-5|TRBV20-1|NA
CSARDHRENQPQHF
TGCAGTGCTAGAGATCACAGGGAGAATCAGCCCCAGCATTTT
>NA|TRBJ2-7|TRBV28|NA
CASRFSGAYEQYF
TGTGCCAGCCGTTTTTCGGGAGCGTACGAGCAGTACTTC
>many|TRBJ1-2|TRBV7-8|TRBD1
CASTQGVDYGYTF
TGTGCCAGCACCCAGGGGGTTGACTATGGCTACACCTTC
>NA|TRBJ2-2|TRBV29-1|NA
CSVVSSRGDAGELFF
TGCAGCGTTGTCAGCTCCAGGGGCGACGCCGGGGAGCTGTTTTTT
>many|TRBJ1-1|TRBV3-1|NA
CASTQTGGNTEAFF
TGTGCCAGCACCCAAACGGGGGGTAACACTGAAGCTTTCTTT
>NA|TRBJ1-1|TRBV7-9|NA
CASPTEAFF
TGTGCCAGCCCCACTGAAGCTTTCTTT
>few|TRBJ2-7|TRBV20-1|NA
CSARSGGPRSSYEQYF
TGCAGTGCTAGATCAGGTGGGCCGAGGAGCTCCTACGAGCAGTACTTC
>NA|TRBJ2-1|TRBV7-8|NA
CASSIFGGRYNEQFF
TGTGCCAGTAGTATCTTTGGGGGACGCTACAATGAGCAGTTCTTC
>many|TRBJ1-1|TRBV15|TRBD1
CATSRDRQGGTEAFF
TGTGCCACCAGCAGAGATCGACAGGGGGGGACTGAAGCTTTCTTT